The clone carrying this T cell receptor (beta chain) turned up a few times. Cohorts were assigned according to the clinical history that participants reported. The entry originates in a study of blood T cell repertoires in COVID-19. Overall study context: Italy, Spain and the United States were the sources of the convalescent and acute COVID-19 samples. Sample material is recorded as cDNA or gDNA derived from T cells, B-cell-depleted T cells, or PBMCs.

V shed 1 base and J 4 bases; nucleotides not matched to a gene: 6. Germline lookup yields CDR1 MGHDK and CDR2 SYGVNS. The CDR3 runs 15 residues. Per the study methods: Amplification of reference gene primers was used by the study to estimate nucleated cell counts. Sequencing used immunoSEQ multiplex PCR; TCRdb keeps in-frame clones, though not all of them. V and J calls plus clone size are reproduced from that table; the DNA served to infer D and trimming. The data contain over 350,000 clones, over 75% of them singletons. The TCR was taken from a woman younger than 45 with acute COVID-19. The sequenced material came from PBMCs or T cells enriched from blood (not recorded which). V gene TRBV25-1 combines with J gene TRBJ1-2; 7 bases match TRBD1. CDR3 nucleotide sequence: TGTGCCAGCAGTGAATCCCCGGGACAGATCTATGGCTACACCTTC. This gives the protein CASSESPGQIYGYTF.